This T cell receptor (beta chain) emerged from a study of PD-L1 blockade in urothelial cancer. Study as a whole: The number of prior chemotherapy regimens per patient was 0 to 3. Analysis of the blood was performed 3 weeks (second dose) and 6 weeks after treatment start. The study's findings and limits: Tumor-associated TCR clones expanded more in blood at 3 weeks in patients with durable benefit.

This sample's time point: pretreatment peripheral blood. The junction had 11 bases not matched to a gene; V was cut back by 0 bases and J by 5 bases. The CDR3 covers 17 residues. From germline, CDR1 is MGHRA and CDR2 YSYEKL. Repertoires were generated with immunoSEQ multiplex PCR, while TCRdb's copy carries only in-frame clones and drops some. The top ten clones hold about 1% of a sample with about 81,000 clones, about 89% of them seen once. In regard to this clone: The antigen is not known.

The source material was PBMCs, sampled around atezolizumab (anti-PD-L1) treatment. The receptor comes from a woman of 80 years or more with urothelial cancer. V and J are TRBV4-1 and TRBJ2-7; 9 nucleotides match TRBD2. For the CDR3, the DNA is TGCGCCAGCAGCCAAGATTTAGGTAGCGGGAGCCTAGACGAGCAGTACTTC. Amino acids: CASSQDLGSGSLDEQYF.